This passage covers 10 T cell receptor beta chains from one sample sequenced in a study of T-cell reconstitution after alpha-beta-depleted transplantation in children (dated by TCRdb to the mid-2010s). Library method: PCR. Sequencing relied on an Illumina HiSeq 2500. TCR libraries were prepared with molecular barcoding, using unique molecular identifiers to normalize TCRbeta repertoire quantification. Through fastp at Q25 and MiXCR, TCRdb rebuilt clones from the public reads, retaining in-frame beta chains. For every CDR3 protein sequence, its rows merge into one entry that carries the most common genes and DNA. Counted in this sample were about 300,000 distinct CDR3 sequences; over 9.5% of them appeared once. Roughly 7.1% of the sample is in the top ten clones. What the treatment or condition label conveys for this sample: allogeneic hematopoietic cell transplantation with graft depleted of TCRalphabeta T cells and CD19 B cells.

Source: PBMCs, taken before TCRalphabeta/CD19-depleted stem cell transplant. All receptors derive from a boy in the first two years of life with acute myeloid leukemia, due to receive a stem cell transplant.

At least ten counts were recorded for this clonotype. The chain couples TRBV3-1 to TRBJ2-3; 9 nucleotides agree with TRBD2. The ends lost 1 base at V and 4 bases at J; junction bases unmatched: 9. Looked up from germline, CDR1 is LGHDT and CDR2 is YNNKEL (reference sequence). The CDR3 covers 17 residues. The CDR3 region has the DNA TGTGCCAGCAGCCAAGGGCTTAGCGGGAGTAGGGCAGATACGCAGTATTTT. It is translated as CASSQGLSGSRADTQYF.

This clonotype was detected many times. The V and J genes are TRBV20-1 and TRBJ2-3, with 10 nucleotides matching TRBD2. Germline V gene data show CDR1 as DFQATT and CDR2 as SNEGSKA (reference sequence). Trimming removed 5 bases from V and 1 base from J; junction bases left unmatched: 3. The CDR3 is 14 residues long. CDR3 loop: CSARSGGGTDTQYF. Here the CDR3 DNA reads TGCAGTGCTCGCAGCGGGGGGGGCACAGATACGCAGTATTTT.

This clonotype came up a few times. The chain uses TRBV4-3 and TRBJ1-2; D is unresolved. CDR3 length: 13 residues. The germline CDR1 and CDR2 sequences are LGHNA and YSLEER. V lost 3 bases and J lost 8, with 13 bases in between. The CDR3 region has the DNA TGCGCCAGCAGCCAGGCGGTCAGGACGGGCTACACCTTC. It yields the protein CASSQAVRTGYTF.

This clonotype has only one observation. One end of the junction fails to match germline, which may point to a read error. V is TRBV12-3 or TRBV12-4 and J is TRBJ2-7, with TRBD1 as a possible D gene (8 bases). The CDR3 contains 14 residues. CDR3 sequence: CSSSSDRGGYEQYF. The CDR3 DNA sequence: TGTTCCAGCAGTTCCGACAGGGGAGGGTACGAGCAGTACTTC.

In this sample, this clonotype turned up many times. This chain uses TRBV5-1 with TRBJ2-1; 7 bases match TRBD2. With 3 bases clipped from V and 0 bases from J, the junction kept 9 bases outside the gene matches. The CDR3 runs to 17 residues. Per the germline V gene, CDR1 is SGHRS and CDR2 is YFSETQ. CDR3 bases: TGCGCCAGCAGCTCAAACGGGGGGAGTGGCTCCTACAATGAGCAGTTCTTC. Residues: CASSSNGGSGSYNEQFF.

Ten or more counts support this clonotype. This chain connects TRBV5-1 to TRBJ1-2; tentatively, D is TRBD1 (5 bases). The CDR3 has 14 amino acids. Trimming took off 7 bases at V and 1 base at J, with 14 bases between the two ends. Germline V CDR1 and CDR2: SGHRS, YFSETQ. The DNA of the CDR3 is TGCGCCAGCTCCTCTCTGGGGGTTAACTATGGCTACACCTTC. Translation gives CASSSLGVNYGYTF.

This chain connects TRBV3-1 to TRBJ2-7; possible D gene TRBD2, 5 bases. This CDR3 has 12 amino acids. Germline assignment: CDR1 LGHDT and CDR2 YNNKEL (reference sequence). Trimming removed 0 bases from V and 7 bases from J, with 7 bases in between. The CDR3 here is CASSQDLAEQYF. Written as DNA, the CDR3 is TGTGCCAGCAGCCAAGATTTAGCGGAGCAGTACTTC.

This clonotype was counted a few times. The chain is built from TRBV7-2 and TRBJ2-3, with 8 bases lining up with TRBD2. The CDR3 contains 16 residues. In germline, CDR1 is SGHTA, CDR2 FQGNSA. Trimming at V came to 2 bases and at J to 3 bases, leaving 7 bases not matched to a gene. The CDR3 sequence is CASSLNTGGKTDTQYF. In nucleotides, the CDR3 is TGTGCCAGCAGCTTAAATACGGGGGGGAAGACAGATACGCAGTATTTT.

This clonotype was recorded many times. V and J are TRBV9 and TRBJ2-1; no clear D gene. Germline lookup yields CDR1 SGDLS and CDR2 YYNGEE. V shed 0 bases and J shed 0 bases, with 7 bases lying between them. This CDR3 has 15 residues. The CDR3 DNA sequence: TGTGCCAGCAGCGTAGAGCCCAGCTCCTACAATGAGCAGTTCTTC. Amino acids: CASSVEPSSYNEQFF.

This clonotype has more than one count but fewer than ten. The genes are TRBV20-1 and TRBJ2-1, with 15 bases lining up with TRBD2. The CDR3 runs to 16 residues. Germline CDR1 reads DFQATT; CDR2 reads SNEGSKA (reference sequence). V lost 0 bases to trimming and J lost 7 bases; unmatched junction nucleotides: 4. CDR3 DNA: TGCAGTGCTAGAGATCGGGGGACTAGCGGGAGGAATGAGCAGTTCTTC. This codes for CSARDRGTSGRNEQFF.